The clone carrying this TCR beta chain was seen a handful of times. Antigen unknown. PCR was performed using 60 Vbeta and 13 Jbeta primers. The method was immunoSEQ multiplex PCR; TCRdb's version includes in-frame clones alone and lacks a portion of them. The top ten hold approximately 2.1% of the sample, which has about 140,000 clones, over 70% seen once. V shed 8 bases and J 4 bases; nucleotides not matched to a gene: 8. Germline V gene sequence: CDR1 MNHEY, CDR2 SVGAGI. The CDR3 contains 14 residues. These data are taken from a study of cytomegalovirus exposure and HLA in healthy donors. Points from the study as a whole: Across donors, sequencing depth was assumed by presence/absence analyses to be roughly uniform.

This clonotype originated in a man between 25 and 39 years old in good health and CMV-seronegative. Sequencing was carried out using PBMCs. V and J are TRBV6-5 and TRBJ2-5; 9 bases are shared with TRBD2. Here the CDR3 reads CASVAAGGVETQYF. The CDR3 nucleotides read TGTGCCAGCGTGGCAGCGGGAGGTGTAGAGACCCAGTACTTC.